This T cell receptor (beta chain) was documented in a study of T cell responses to AZD1222 COVID-19 vaccine. The overall study: Second-dose schedules of about 4 or about 12 weeks were combined. Findings and limits, study-wide: Reportedly, close to half of spike-specific TCRs are directed against unmutated variant regions. Spike-specific TCR breadth and depth grew following two AZD1222 doses. Females made up more of the donors, who were largely white British, and clonal diversity may have come out too low.

This CDR3 has 11 amino acids. Germline CDR1 is SNHLY and CDR2 is FYNNEI. V lost 5 bases and J lost 3, with 4 bases in between. Note on this clone: Antigen specificity is unknown.

Sequenced by immunoSEQ multiplex PCR; TCRdb stores in-frame clones only, minus some. The sample holds 75,000 to 100,000 clones, approximately 90% seen once. The chain is built from TRBV2 and TRBJ1-1; D call uncertain. The TCR comes from an adult in good health. Here the sequenced sample was peripheral blood, taken on day 0 of AZD1222 vaccination. The CDR3: CASSHYTEAFF. The CDR3 DNA is TGTGCCAGCAGTCATTACACTGAAGCTTTCTTT.